A selection of T cell receptor beta chains follows, all from one sample in a study of early T cells in non-severe SARS-CoV-2 infection. TCRdb processed the 5' RACE reads anew with MiXCR; each CDR3 protein has one entry. Of roughly 20,000 distinct CDR3 sequences listed, about 4% are singletons. Sample: whole blood. These receptors all stem from an adult who was a healthcare worker with PCR-confirmed SARS-CoV-2 infection or an uninfected control (not recorded which). Both conserved end residues are part of each CDR3.

j_call cdr3_length v_call cdr3_aa
TRBJ2-3 15 TRBV10-1 CASSDRGASSDTQYF
TRBJ1-2 12 TRBV29-1 CSIPQGLYGYTF
TRBJ2-2 16 TRBV6-5 CASSYSTGLGSGELFF
TRBJ2-1 17 TRBV7-8 CASSSKPLAVSYNEQFF
TRBJ1-1 14 TRBV7-9 CASSTQGGGTEAFF
TRBJ1-1 16 TRBV6-6 CASSYPGGVMNTEAFF
TRBJ2-5 13 TRBV29-1 CSVDGQGGETQYF
TRBJ2-6 17 TRBV10-2 CASSETDRVAGANVLTF
TRBJ2-2 15 TRBV12-3/TRBV12-4 CASRGTGGWTGELFF
TRBJ2-5 13 TRBV20-1 CSARGGTMETQYF
TRBJ2-1 14 TRBV9 CASSLSGGAFEQFF
TRBJ2-7 15 TRBV7-9 CASSKEPSPSYEQYF
TRBJ1-1 14 TRBV3-1 CASSQVPGNTEAFF
TRBJ1-4 13 TRBV12-3/TRBV12-4 CASSYGQGRKLFF
TRBJ2-1 18 TRBV6-2/TRBV6-3 CASSPHTGGGASYNEQFF
TRBJ2-7 13 TRBV6-5 CASREGATPEQYF
TRBJ2-7 13 TRBV20-1 CSANGGAQYEQYF
TRBJ2-3 14 TRBV6-4 CASSDLKGGDTQYF
TRBJ2-6 16 TRBV7-9 CASSLFRTSGANVLTF
TRBJ1-2 16 TRBV5-1 CASKRQVSQSNYGYTF
TRBJ2-5 14 TRBV6-1 CASSEAGGRRSQYF
TRBJ2-1 15 TRBV12-3/TRBV12-4 CASTAGQGARNEQFF
TRBJ1-1 14 TRBV11-2 CASSLTRAYTEAFF
TRBJ2-5 16 TRBV11-2 CASSLLKTFPQETQYF
TRBJ2-5 14 TRBV7-9 CASSLRGHQETQYF
TRBJ1-2 15 TRBV29-1 CSVQPDSRPNYGYTF
TRBJ2-3 11 TRBV10-3 CAISGADTQYF
TRBJ1-1 14 TRBV7-8 CASSPVGENTEAFF
TRBJ2-3 14 TRBV30 CAWESTAKRDTQYF
TRBJ1-1 12 TRBV20-1 CSASRGREEAFF
TRBJ1-1 13 TRBV10-1 CASSELQNTEAFF
TRBJ1-2 14 TRBV15 CATSTRTTGEGYTF
TRBJ2-1 19 TRBV6-1 CASSEGRLAGGPDYNEQFF
TRBJ1-6 17 TRBV6-6 CASTQTTGSSYNSPLHF
TRBJ2-5 16 TRBV7-2 CASSGSVRSWRETQYF
TRBJ2-1 12 TRBV7-9 CASSSPTGEQFF
TRBJ2-3 11 TRBV3-1 CASTQADTQYF
TRBJ2-3 14 TRBV11-3 CASSLWPGTDTQYF
TRBJ1-1 15 TRBV3-1 CASSPGTGGLTEAFF
TRBJ1-6 15 TRBV3-1 CASSQGTAYNSPLHF
TRBJ2-3 17 TRBV20-1 CSARTGLSSGRADTQYF
TRBJ1-4 16 TRBV7-9 CASSLVARSANEKLFF
TRBJ1-1 14 TRBV12-3/TRBV12-4 CASSLVGGNTEAFF
TRBJ2-7 13 TRBV20-1 CSAPGLAAYEQYF
TRBJ2-7 12 TRBV11-2 CASSLAVNQQYF
TRBJ2-2 15 TRBV7-9 CASSARTSNDGELFF
TRBJ2-3 16 TRBV11-1 CASSSPGLVGADTQYF
TRBJ2-5 12 TRBV3-1 CASSPPQETQYF